This entry lists 28 T cell receptor beta chains sequenced from one sample in a study of blood T cells in healthy people across ages. Sample-barcoded 5' priming and a J-beta primer mix drove a second PCR of roughly 6 to 12 cycles. TCRdb redid the calling of the 5' RACE reads with MiXCR, one entry per CDR3 protein. The sample lists 1.5 million to 1.8 million distinct CDR3 sequences; about 42% were seen once. Sequenced sample: blood. These receptor sequences come from a woman younger than 30 in good health.

This chain uses TRBV3-1 with TRBJ2-1; perhaps TRBD2 as D (6 bases). The germline V gene has CDR1 LGHDT and CDR2 YNNKEL (reference sequence). Trimming left V 2 bases short and J 10 bases short, with 15 bases between. The CDR3 has 14 residues. This CDR3 is CASSQRPLGGEQFF. CDR3 DNA: TGTGCCAGCAGCCAAAGACCCCTCGGAGGGGAGCAGTTCTTC.

This clonotype was recorded a few times. V and J are TRBV11-2 and TRBJ2-2, with no clear D. Germline V lookup: CDR1 SGHAT, CDR2 FQNNGV. This CDR3 is 15 amino acids long. Trimming pared 1 base from V and 4 bases from J, leaving 10 bases between. CDR3 protein: CASSLVTGLTGELFF. The CDR3 DNA reads TGTGCCAGCAGCTTAGTCACTGGGCTCACCGGGGAGCTGTTTTTT.

The V gene is TRBV11-2, the J gene TRBJ2-5; 8 nucleotides match TRBD2. Trimming at V came to 2 bases and at J to 11 bases, leaving 16 bases not matched to a gene. This CDR3 has 16 residues. The germline CDR1 and CDR2 sequences are SGHAT and FQNNGV. The chain's CDR3 is CASSLQSGLANDEQYF. DNA for the CDR3: TGTGCCAGCAGCTTACAGAGTGGACTAGCTAACGATGAGCAGTACTTC.

This clonotype was picked up a small number of times. This chain connects TRBV20-1 to TRBJ1-4, with 9 bases fitting TRBD1. The length of the CDR3 is 14 residues. V lost 6 bases to trimming and J lost 7 bases; unmatched junction nucleotides: 9. CDR1 DFQATT and CDR2 SNEGSKA come from the germline V gene (reference sequence). The CDR3 spells CSASDRGLSEKLFF. For the CDR3, the DNA is TGCAGTGCGTCGGACAGGGGCTTGAGTGAAAAACTGTTTTTT.

This chain uses TRBV27 with TRBJ1-2, with D possibly matching TRBD1 (6 bases). Trimming took 5 bases from V and 8 from J, leaving 12 bases between them. This CDR3 has 12 amino acids. The germline CDR1 and CDR2 sequences are MNHEY and SMNVEV (reference sequence). In DNA, the CDR3 is TGTGCCAGCAGTCAACAGGGTCGCGGCTACACCTTC. This translates into CASSQQGRGYTF.

The rearrangement joins TRBV7-8 to TRBJ1-2; D remains unclear. V shed 3 bases and J shed 4 bases, with 9 bases lying between them. This CDR3 has 13 amino acids. CDR1 SGHVS and CDR2 FQNEAQ come from the germline V gene. As DNA, the CDR3 is TGTGCCAGCAGCTTGGCAGAAGTCTATGGCTACACCTTC. Translated: CASSLAEVYGYTF.

The table lists this clonotype with many counts. The rearrangement links TRBV25-1 to TRBJ2-7; tentative D call: TRBD2 (5 bases). The CDR3 extends over 16 amino acids. Germline loops: CDR1 MGHDK, CDR2 SYGVNS. V lost 1 base and J lost 7, with 20 bases in between. The CDR3 here is CASSESPPSDFGEQYF. CDR3 DNA: TGTGCCAGCAGTGAATCACCCCCCTCGGACTTTGGTGAGCAGTACTTC.

V is TRBV7-9 and J is TRBJ2-2; D perhaps matches TRBD1 (5 bases). V dropped 7 bases and J dropped 4 bases, with 22 bases sitting between them. Germline CDR1 and CDR2: SEHNR and FQNEAQ (reference sequence). This CDR3 spans 17 amino acids. The CDR3 region is CASIIIEAGMSTGELFF. The CDR3 DNA reads TGTGCCAGCATCATTATTGAGGCAGGGATGAGCACCGGGGAGCTGTTTTTT.

The J gene is TRBJ2-5, the V gene TRBV30; no firm D call. Trimming removed 0 bases at V and 1 base at J, with 9 bases between. Germline CDR1 and CDR2: GTSNPN and SVGIG (reference sequence). This CDR3 contains 14 residues. The CDR3 coding sequence is TGTGCCTGGAGTGTAAGGGTCAGCCAAGAGACCCAGTACTTC. As protein: CAWSVRVSQETQYF.

This clonotype was seen a single time. The V and J genes are TRBV20-1 and TRBJ2-1; 8 nucleotides line up with TRBD2. CDR3 length: 15 residues. Germline lookup yields CDR1 DFQATT and CDR2 SNEGSKA (reference sequence). V lost 5 bases, J lost 6 bases, and 12 bases stayed unmatched. This chain's CDR3 is CSAPTRTGGPNEQFF. CDR3 nucleotide sequence: TGCAGTGCTCCAACCCGAACGGGGGGGCCCAATGAGCAGTTCTTC.

This clonotype was seen more than once but under ten times. The V gene is TRBV5-1, the J gene TRBJ2-2; D is ambiguous. CDR1 is SGHRS and CDR2 is YFSETQ in the germline V gene. CDR3 length equals 13 residues. The V end lost 5 bases, the J end lost 2 bases, and 7 bases lay between the germline ends. The CDR3 is CASRYLNTGELFF. CDR3 sequence (DNA): TGCGCCAGCAGATACCTAAACACCGGGGAGCTGTTTTTT.

There are a few counts of this clonotype. V and J are TRBV5-8 and TRBJ2-5; 7 bases agree with TRBD1. V lost 4 bases and J lost 5; bases outside the gene matches: 5. The CDR3 is made up of 13 amino acids. The V gene's germline CDR1 is SGHTS and CDR2 YDEGEE. The CDR3 here is CASSPRGSETQYF. The CDR3, as DNA: TGTGCCAGCAGCCCCAGGGGGTCGGAGACCCAGTACTTC.

This clonotype has a count of ten or more. The J gene is TRBJ2-1, the V gene TRBV12-3 or TRBV12-4; 7 bases are shared with TRBD2. This CDR3 has 16 amino acids. The ends lost 0 bases at V and 0 bases at J; junction bases unmatched: 2. This CDR3 reads CASSLAGGSSYNEQFF. The CDR3 bases are TGTGCCAGCAGTTTAGCGGGCGGGAGCTCCTACAATGAGCAGTTCTTC.

This clonotype was recorded a few times. The V call is TRBV6-2 or TRBV6-3, the J call TRBJ1-5, with D possibly being TRBD1 (6 bases). CDR1 MNHEY and CDR2 SVGEGT come from the germline V gene. This CDR3 spans 16 amino acids. The germline V and J ends were trimmed by 2 bases and 3 bases, with 14 bases remaining between them. In DNA form, the CDR3 reads TGTGCCAGCAGTTACAGGGGGGCTCACACCAATCAGCCCCAGCATTTT. Protein product: CASSYRGAHTNQPQHF.

This rearrangement joins TRBV18 to TRBJ2-3; TRBD1 agrees at 7 bases. The CDR3 sequence is 15 residues long. Looked up from germline, CDR1 is KGHSH and CDR2 is LQKENI. V gave up 8 bases and J gave up 2 bases; unmatched junction bases: 10. Written as DNA, the CDR3 is TGTGCCAGCATGGAGGAACAGGGGTACACAGATACGCAGTATTTT. Translated: CASMEEQGYTDTQYF.

The J gene is TRBJ2-1, the V gene TRBV5-1; D remains ambiguous. The CDR3 consists of 11 residues. Per germline, CDR1 SGHRS and CDR2 YFSETQ. The V end lost 5 bases, the J end lost 10 bases, and 10 bases lay between the germline ends. The CDR3 DNA is TGCGCCAGCAGTGGGTTGAGAGAGCAGTTCTTC. Its translation: CASSGLREQFF.

This clonotype was detected ten times or more. V gene TRBV7-2 combines with J gene TRBJ2-3, with 7 nucleotides matching TRBD1. CDR1 and CDR2 (germline): SGHTA, FQGNSA. CDR3 size: 14 residues. V lost 4 bases, J lost 5 bases, and 6 bases stayed unmatched. The DNA of the CDR3 is TGTGCCAGCAGCTCAACAGGGGTGCGAGATACGCAGTATTTT. This sequence encodes CASSSTGVRDTQYF.

The chain has TRBV4-2 and TRBJ2-7; 7 nucleotides match TRBD1. Germline lookup yields CDR1 LGHNA and CDR2 YNFKEQ. This CDR3 contains 14 residues. J lost 3 bases, V lost 2 bases, and 4 bases had no gene match. CDR3 residues: CASSQSRTGYEQYF. Written as DNA, the CDR3 is TGTGCCAGCAGCCAAAGTAGGACAGGCTACGAGCAGTACTTC.

The chain links TRBV11-2 to TRBJ1-5; maybe TRBD1 (5 bases). Trimming left V 5 bases short and J 6 bases short, with 20 bases between. CDR1 is SGHAT and CDR2 is FQNNGV in the germline V gene. CDR3 length: 16 amino acids. For the CDR3, the DNA is TGTGCCAGCAGCGCTAAGGGTCCCTCAGGGACTCAGCCCCAGCATTTT. This sequence encodes CASSAKGPSGTQPQHF.

This chain's CDR3 is CASSSGPSERNNEQFF. As DNA, the CDR3 is TGTGCCAGCAGTTCAGGACCAAGCGAGCGCAACAATGAGCAGTTCTTC. The chain has TRBV6-5 and TRBJ2-1; D remains unclear. The CDR3 has 16 residues. V shed 4 bases and J shed 5 bases, with 18 bases lying between them. Per the germline V gene, CDR1 is MNHEY and CDR2 is SVGAGI.

V and J are TRBV5-1 and TRBJ2-1, with 9 positions matching TRBD2. Germline V gene data show CDR1 as SGHRS and CDR2 as YFSETQ. The CDR3 is made up of 16 amino acids. V dropped 0 bases and J dropped 5; count of bases not matched to a gene: 6. CDR3 loop: CASSLVLAGPDNEQFF. In nucleotides, the CDR3 is TGCGCCAGCAGCTTGGTGCTAGCGGGGCCTGACAATGAGCAGTTCTTC.

This clonotype was picked up one time. The rearrangement uses TRBV5-1 and TRBJ1-4; 10 bases are shared with TRBD1. Germline V gives CDR1 SGHRS, CDR2 YFSETQ. The J segment lost 7 bases and the V segment lost 4 bases, leaving 7 bases of the junction unmatched. The CDR3 has 15 residues. CDR3 loop: CASSQTGQGSEKLFF. The DNA for the CDR3 is TGCGCCAGCAGCCAAACGGGACAGGGGAGTGAAAAACTGTTTTTT.

This clonotype was seen once. V is TRBV12-3 or TRBV12-4 and J is TRBJ2-2; perhaps TRBD1 as D (6 bases). This CDR3 has 17 amino acids. V lost 5 bases and J lost 4, with 20 bases in between. In nucleotides, the CDR3 is TGTGCCAGCAGTGACTCCGGGACACAAACGAGCACCGGGGAGCTGTTTTTT. This sequence encodes CASSDSGTQTSTGELFF.

The chain combines TRBV12-3 or TRBV12-4 with TRBJ2-7; D ambiguous. This CDR3 is built from 13 residues. The ends were cut back, 3 bases at V and 2 bases at J, with 8 bases in the middle. CDR3 bases: TGTGCCAGCAGTTTCCAGCGCCCCTACGAGCAGTACTTC. Encoded protein: CASSFQRPYEQYF.

The table lists this clonotype with a few counts. The rearrangement uses TRBV9 and TRBJ2-1; 11 bases line up with TRBD2. The CDR3 covers 16 residues. With V trimmed by 3 bases and J by 8 bases, 10 bases remained unmatched. Germline-derived CDR1 and CDR2 are SGDLS and YYNGEE. DNA of the CDR3: TGTGCCAGCAGCGAGTTTCTAGCGGGAGGTTTTGATGAGCAGTTCTTC. Its translation is CASSEFLAGGFDEQFF.

V usage is TRBV7-9 and J usage is TRBJ1-1; 7 bases are shared with TRBD1. CDR1 SEHNR and CDR2 FQNEAQ come from the germline V gene (reference sequence). Trimming at V came to 5 bases and at J to 3 bases, leaving 9 bases not matched to a gene. This CDR3 comprises 15 residues. The CDR3 sequence: CASSPPDRQHTEAFF. CDR3 nucleotide sequence: TGTGCCAGCAGCCCCCCGGACAGGCAGCACACTGAAGCTTTCTTT.

This chain connects TRBV10-3 to TRBJ2-1, with D perhaps TRBD1 (6 bases). The CDR3 is 13 amino acids. V shed 11 bases and J shed 0 bases, with 11 bases lying between them. Germline V gives CDR1 ENHRY, CDR2 SYGVKD. The CDR3 coding sequence is TGTGCCGTGGGACAAAACTCCTACAATGAGCAGTTCTTC. Translated, it gives CAVGQNSYNEQFF.

Only a few counts were recorded for this clonotype. The chain has TRBV12-3 or TRBV12-4 and TRBJ2-2; the match to TRBD1 covers 11 bases. With 3 bases clipped from V and 5 bases from J, the junction kept 2 bases outside the gene matches. CDR3 length: 15 amino acids. The CDR3 spells CASSLDRGLTGELFF. CDR3 in DNA: TGTGCCAGCAGTTTGGACAGGGGGCTGACCGGGGAGCTGTTTTTT.